The rows below give T cell receptor beta chains drawn from one sample of a study of type 1 and type 2 diabetes patients. TCRdb recomputed calls from the multiplex PCR reads with MiXCR, one row per CDR3 protein. The sample holds around 300,000 distinct CDR3 sequences; around 47% are singletons and the top ten take roughly 13%. The sequencing input was peripheral blood mononuclear cells (PBMCs). Source of these receptors: a man younger than 35 with type 2 diabetes. Each CDR3 is given with its conserved first and last residue. D genes are given only for firm matches. Clone size, where shown, is once, few, many, or a class for clones that have expanded.

>NA|TRBV12-5|TRBJ2-5|NA
CASGLSKLETQYF
TGTGCTAGTGGTTTGTCCAAATTAGAGACCCAGTACTTC
>NA|TRBV7-2|TRBJ2-2|NA
CAGKRANTGELFF
TGTGCCGGCAAAAGGGCGAACACCGGGGAGCTGTTTTTT
>NA|TRBV27|TRBJ1-1|NA
CASSPGHGEAFF
TGTGCCAGCTCTCCGGGTCACGGTGAAGCTTTCTTT
>NA|TRBV5-1|TRBJ2-3|NA
CASSQERSLSSTDTQYF
TGCGCCAGCAGCCAAGAGAGGTCACTGTCTAGCACAGATACGCAGTATTTT
>NA|TRBV30|TRBJ2-7|many
CAWSLAGTYEQYF
TGTGCCTGGAGTTTGGCAGGTACCTACGAGCAGTACTTC
>NA|TRBV29-1|TRBJ1-2|NA
CSVDRGAKRSDYGYTF
TGCAGCGTTGATAGAGGTGCCAAAAGGTCGGACTATGGCTACACCTTC
>NA|TRBV15|TRBJ2-2|few
CATSREGDWELFF
TGTGCCACCAGCAGAGAGGGCGACTGGGAGCTGTTTTTT
>NA|TRBV20-1|TRBJ2-7|NA
CSATHPLRSYEQYF
TGCAGTGCTACCCATCCGTTACGGTCGTACGAGCAGTACTTC
>NA|TRBV7-3|TRBJ1-4|NA
CASSFGLDRREKLFF
TGTGCCAGCAGCTTCGGGTTGGACAGAAGGGAAAAACTGTTTTTT
>NA|TRBV4-3|TRBJ1-6|NA
CASSQAPGDASPLHF
TGCGCCAGCAGCCAAGCCCCAGGCGACGCATCACCCCTCCACTTT
>NA|TRBV6-1|TRBJ1-2|NA
CASSPLTGGRVYGYTF
TGTGCCAGCAGTCCCCTTACCGGGGGGCGGGTCTATGGCTACACCTTC
>NA|TRBV2|TRBJ1-2|NA
CASSQWAATYGYTF
TGTGCCAGCAGCCAGTGGGCAGCTACCTATGGCTACACCTTC
>NA|TRBV7-3|TRBJ2-5|NA
CASTGYGTSVSETQYF
TGTGCCAGCACCGGGTATGGAACATCCGTTTCGGAGACCCAGTACTTC
>TRBD1|TRBV30|TRBJ2-7|NA
CAWRMDRAYEQYF
TGTGCCTGGAGAATGGACAGGGCCTACGAGCAGTACTTC
>NA|TRBV20-1|TRBJ2-7|few
CSARRDLGQAYEQYF
TGCAGTGCTAGAAGAGATCTGGGACAAGCCTACGAGCAGTACTTC
>TRBD2|TRBV6-5|TRBJ2-5|NA
CASNGGLAGAETQYF
TGTGCCAGCAATGGAGGACTAGCGGGAGCAGAGACCCAGTACTTC
>NA|TRBV7-9|TRBJ1-6|NA
CASSLFRQNSPLHF
TGTGCCAGCAGCTTATTTCGGCAGAATTCACCCCTCCACTTT
>NA|TRBV30|TRBJ2-3|few
CAWSGDGPSTDTQYF
TGTGCCTGGAGTGGGGACGGTCCTAGCACAGATACGCAGTATTTT
>TRBD1|TRBV6-5|TRBJ1-2|NA
CASSYSSVPTGRGGYTF
TGTGCCAGCAGTTACTCGAGCGTCCCGACAGGGCGGGGGGGCTACACCTTC
>NA|TRBV14|TRBJ2-3|NA
CASSPLAHLSTDTQCF
TGTGCCAGCAGCCCGCTGGCCCACCTGAGCACAGATACGCAGTGTTTT
>NA|TRBV20-1|TRBJ2-2|NA
CSATREYTGELFF
TGCAGTGCTACAAGAGAGTACACCGGGGAGCTGTTTTTT
>NA|TRBV4-1|TRBJ1-2|few
CASSQESQNYGYTF
TGCGCCAGCAGCCAAGAGAGCCAGAACTATGGCTACACCTTC
>TRBD2|TRBV7-3|TRBJ2-7|NA
CASSLVAGLYEQYF
TGTGCCAGCAGCTTGGTAGCGGGACTATACGAGCAGTACTTC
>NA|TRBV2|TRBJ2-7|many
CASGRSYEQYF
TGTGCCAGCGGCCGCTCCTACGAGCAGTACTTC
>NA|TRBV28|TRBJ1-4|NA
CASSLWGRHNEKLFF
TGTGCCAGCAGTTTGTGGGGCAGACACAATGAAAAACTGTTTTTT
>TRBD2|TRBV15|TRBJ2-3|NA
CATSKMTSGGPDTQYF
TGTGCCACCAGCAAAATGACTAGCGGGGGCCCAGATACGCAGTATTTT
>TRBD1|TRBV19|TRBJ2-1|NA
CASSPTFDRGTLAF
TGTGCCAGCAGTCCCACTTTTGACAGGGGAACTCTCGCCTTC
>NA|TRBV6-2/TRBV6-3|TRBJ1-1|NA
CASSWNRDTEAFF
TGTGCCAGCAGTTGGAACAGGGACACTGAAGCTTTCTTT
>TRBD2|TRBV30|TRBJ2-3|NA
CAWGPGTSGHTDTQYF
TGTGCCTGGGGCCCCGGGACTAGCGGCCACACAGATACGCAGTATTTT
>NA|TRBV7-3|TRBJ1-5|NA
CASSSPGFPQHF
TGTGCCAGCAGCTCCCCAGGGTTCCCCCAGCATTTT
>TRBD2|TRBV2|TRBJ2-3|NA
CTSRIKGLAGVTQYF
TGTACCAGCAGAATAAAAGGACTAGCGGGAGTGACGCAGTATTTT
>TRBD2|TRBV10-1|TRBJ2-1|NA
CASSYLSGGSYNEQFF
TGCGCCAGCAGCTACCTTAGCGGGGGTTCCTACAATGAGCAGTTCTTC
>TRBD1|TRBV7-2|TRBJ1-2|NA
CASSLDRGRRDGYTF
TGTGCCAGCAGCTTAGACAGGGGGCGTAGAGATGGCTACACCTTC
>NA|TRBV15|TRBJ1-4|many
CATSVSTNEKLFF
TGTGCCACCAGCGTCTCAACTAATGAAAAACTGTTTTTT
>NA|TRBV20-1|TRBJ2-6|few
CSAVTGANVLTF
TGCAGTGCTGTAACTGGGGCCAACGTCCTGACTTTC
>NA|TRBV15|TRBJ1-6|many
CATSRDEGSPLHF
TGTGCCACCAGCAGAGATGAGGGATCACCCCTCCACTTT
>NA|TRBV20-1|TRBJ2-7|NA
CSAGGGRNSYEQYF
TGCAGTGCCGGGGGTGGGAGGAACTCCTACGAGCAGTACTTC
>NA|TRBV28|TRBJ1-4|once
CASTVQNEKLFF
TGTGCCAGCACGGTCCAGAATGAAAAACTGTTTTTT
>NA|TRBV15|TRBJ2-2|many
CATSTPYTGELFF
TGTGCCACCAGCACCCCCTACACCGGGGAGCTGTTTTTT
>TRBD1|TRBV29-1|TRBJ1-5|NA
CSARTGDGQPQHF
TGCAGCGCCCGGACAGGGGACGGTCAGCCCCAGCATTTT
>TRBD2|TRBV6-5|TRBJ2-5|NA
CASRILAGDQETQYF
TGTGCCAGCAGGATCCTAGCGGGAGACCAAGAGACCCAGTACTTC
>TRBD1|TRBV28|TRBJ2-7|NA
CASSFRLFGTGGEQYF
TGTGCCAGCAGTTTTCGATTATTTGGGACAGGGGGTGAGCAGTACTTC
>TRBD2|TRBV2|TRBJ2-7|few
CASKRREGSYEQYF
TGTGCCAGCAAGAGGCGGGAGGGCTCCTACGAGCAGTACTTC
>NA|TRBV25-1|TRBJ2-7|NA
CASSEIQVHYEQYF
TGTGCCAGCAGTGAAATACAAGTACACTACGAGCAGTACTTC